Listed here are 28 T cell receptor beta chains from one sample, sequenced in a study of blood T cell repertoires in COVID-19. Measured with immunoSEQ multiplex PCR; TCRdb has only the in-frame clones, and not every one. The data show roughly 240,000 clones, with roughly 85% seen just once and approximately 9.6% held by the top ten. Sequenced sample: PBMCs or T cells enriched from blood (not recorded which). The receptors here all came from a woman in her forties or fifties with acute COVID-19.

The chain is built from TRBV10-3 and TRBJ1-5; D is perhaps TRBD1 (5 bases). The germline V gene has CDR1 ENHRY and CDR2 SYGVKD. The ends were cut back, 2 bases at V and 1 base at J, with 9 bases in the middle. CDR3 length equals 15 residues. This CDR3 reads CAISEKTASNQPQHF. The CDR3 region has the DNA TGTGCCATCAGTGAGAAGACAGCGAGCAATCAGCCCCAGCATTTT.

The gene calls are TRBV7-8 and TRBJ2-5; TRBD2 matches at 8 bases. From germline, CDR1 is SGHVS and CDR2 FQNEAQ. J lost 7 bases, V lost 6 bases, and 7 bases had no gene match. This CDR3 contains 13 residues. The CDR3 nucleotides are TGTGCCAGCAGTTCGGGGGGGCCGGGGACCCAGTACTTC. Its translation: CASSSGGPGTQYF.

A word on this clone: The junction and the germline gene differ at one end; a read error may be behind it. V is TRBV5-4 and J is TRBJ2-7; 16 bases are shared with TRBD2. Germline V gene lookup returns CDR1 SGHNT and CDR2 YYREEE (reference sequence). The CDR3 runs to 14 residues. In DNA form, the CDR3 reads TGTGCCAGCAGCTCGGCCGGGACTAGCGGGGGGGCGCACTTC. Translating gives CASSSAGTSGGAHF.

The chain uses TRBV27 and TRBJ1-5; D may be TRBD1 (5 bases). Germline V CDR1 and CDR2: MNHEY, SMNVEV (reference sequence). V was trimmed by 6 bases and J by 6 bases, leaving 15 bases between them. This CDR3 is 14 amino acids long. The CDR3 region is CASSLTGPGQPQHF. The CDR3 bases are TGTGCCAGCAGCCTTACAGGCCCGGGTCAGCCCCAGCATTTT.

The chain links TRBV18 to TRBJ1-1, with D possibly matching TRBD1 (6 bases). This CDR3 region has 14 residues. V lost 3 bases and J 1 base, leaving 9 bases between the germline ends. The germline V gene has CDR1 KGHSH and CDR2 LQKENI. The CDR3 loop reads CASSPEQGNTEAFF. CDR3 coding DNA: TGTGCCAGCTCACCGGAACAGGGGAACACTGAAGCTTTCTTT.

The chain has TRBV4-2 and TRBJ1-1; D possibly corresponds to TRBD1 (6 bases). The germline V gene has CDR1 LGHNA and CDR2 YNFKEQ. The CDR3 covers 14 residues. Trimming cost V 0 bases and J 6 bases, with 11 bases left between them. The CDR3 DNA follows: TGTGCCAGCAGCCAAGATTCCGGGGGGCCTGAAGCTTTCTTT. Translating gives CASSQDSGGPEAFF.

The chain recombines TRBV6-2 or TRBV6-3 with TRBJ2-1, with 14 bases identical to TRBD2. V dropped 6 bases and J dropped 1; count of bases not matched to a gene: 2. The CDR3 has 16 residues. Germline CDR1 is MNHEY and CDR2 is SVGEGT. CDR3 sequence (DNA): TGTGCCAGCAGCGGGACTAGCGGGGGTTCCTACAATGAGCAGTTCTTC. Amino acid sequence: CASSGTSGGSYNEQFF.

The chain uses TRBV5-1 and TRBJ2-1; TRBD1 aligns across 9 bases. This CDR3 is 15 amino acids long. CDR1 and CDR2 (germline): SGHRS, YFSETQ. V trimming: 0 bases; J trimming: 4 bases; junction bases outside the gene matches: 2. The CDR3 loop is CASSLAGQGYNEQFF. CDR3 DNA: TGCGCCAGCAGCTTGGCGGGACAGGGATACAATGAGCAGTTCTTC.

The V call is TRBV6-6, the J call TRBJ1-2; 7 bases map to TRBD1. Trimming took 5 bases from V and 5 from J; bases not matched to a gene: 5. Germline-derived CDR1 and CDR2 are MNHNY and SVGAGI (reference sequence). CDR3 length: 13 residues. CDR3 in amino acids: CASSPDRDYGYTF. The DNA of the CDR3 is TGTGCCAGCAGTCCAGACAGGGATTATGGCTACACCTTC.

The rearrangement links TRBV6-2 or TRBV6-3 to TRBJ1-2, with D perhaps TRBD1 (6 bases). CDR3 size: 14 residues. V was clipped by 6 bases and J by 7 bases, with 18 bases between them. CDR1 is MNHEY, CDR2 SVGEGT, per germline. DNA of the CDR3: TGTGCCAGCAGCCCTAGAACAGGGATCAGTGGCTACACCTTC. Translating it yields CASSPRTGISGYTF.

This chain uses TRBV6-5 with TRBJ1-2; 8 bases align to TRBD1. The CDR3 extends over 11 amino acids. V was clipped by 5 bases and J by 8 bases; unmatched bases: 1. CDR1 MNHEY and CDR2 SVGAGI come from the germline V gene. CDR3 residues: CASSRDRGYTF. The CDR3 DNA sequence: TGTGCCAGCAGTAGGGACAGGGGCTACACCTTC.

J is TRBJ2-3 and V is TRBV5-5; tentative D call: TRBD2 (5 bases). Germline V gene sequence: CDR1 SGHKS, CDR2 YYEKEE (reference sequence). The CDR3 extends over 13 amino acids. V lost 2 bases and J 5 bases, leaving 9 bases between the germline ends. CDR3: CASSLAVGDTQYF. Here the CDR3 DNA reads TGTGCCAGCAGCTTAGCGGTAGGAGATACGCAGTATTTT.

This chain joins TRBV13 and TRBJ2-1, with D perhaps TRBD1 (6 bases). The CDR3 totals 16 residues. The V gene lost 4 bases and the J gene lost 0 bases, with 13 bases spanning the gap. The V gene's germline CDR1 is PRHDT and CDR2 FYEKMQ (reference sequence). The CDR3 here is CASSSRTASSYNEQFF. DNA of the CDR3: TGTGCCAGCAGCTCCCGGACAGCCAGCTCCTACAATGAGCAGTTCTTC.

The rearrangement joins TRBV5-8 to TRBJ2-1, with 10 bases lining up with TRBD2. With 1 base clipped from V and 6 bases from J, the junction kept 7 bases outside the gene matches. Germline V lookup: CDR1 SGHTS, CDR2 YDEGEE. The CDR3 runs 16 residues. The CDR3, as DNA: TGTGCCAGCAGCTTGAGGAGCGGGGGGGGAGCCAATGAGCAGTTCTTC. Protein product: CASSLRSGGGANEQFF. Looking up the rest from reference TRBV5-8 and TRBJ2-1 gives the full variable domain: EAGVTQSPTHLIKTRGQQATLRCSPISGHTSVYWYQQALGLGLQFLLWYDEGEERNRGNFPPRFSGRQFPNYSSELNVNALELEDSALYLCASSLRSGGGANEQFFGPGTRLTVL.

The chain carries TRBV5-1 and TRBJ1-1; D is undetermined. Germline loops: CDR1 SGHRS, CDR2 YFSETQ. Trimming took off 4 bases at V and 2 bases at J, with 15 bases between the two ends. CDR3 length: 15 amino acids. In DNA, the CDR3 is TGCGCCAGCAGCCAAGGCGGGCGGCTAAACACTGAAGCTTTCTTT. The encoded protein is CASSQGGRLNTEAFF.

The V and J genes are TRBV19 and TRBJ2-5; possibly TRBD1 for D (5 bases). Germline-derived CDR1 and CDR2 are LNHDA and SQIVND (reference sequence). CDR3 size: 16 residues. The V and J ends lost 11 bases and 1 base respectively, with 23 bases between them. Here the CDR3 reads CASDAGKTTGQETQYF. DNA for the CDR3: TGTGCCTCAGACGCAGGGAAAACGACCGGCCAAGAGACCCAGTACTTC. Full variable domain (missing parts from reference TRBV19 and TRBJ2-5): DGGITQSPKYLFRKEGQNVTLSCEQNLNHDAMYWYRQDPGQGLRLIYYSQIVNDFQKGDIAEGYSVSREKKESFPLTVTSAQKNPTAFYLCASDAGKTTGQETQYFGPGTRLLVL.

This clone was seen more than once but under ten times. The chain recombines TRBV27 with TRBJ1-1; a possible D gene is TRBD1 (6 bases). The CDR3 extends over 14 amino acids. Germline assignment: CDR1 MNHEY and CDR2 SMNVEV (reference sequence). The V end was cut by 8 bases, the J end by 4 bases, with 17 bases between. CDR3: CASSRQATGTEAFF. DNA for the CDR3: TGTGCCAGCTCCAGACAGGCAACAGGCACTGAAGCTTTCTTT.

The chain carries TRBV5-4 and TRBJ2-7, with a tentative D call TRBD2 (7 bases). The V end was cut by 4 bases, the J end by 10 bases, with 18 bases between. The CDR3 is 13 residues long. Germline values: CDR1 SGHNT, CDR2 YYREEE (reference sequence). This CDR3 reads CASSLGGGTQQYF. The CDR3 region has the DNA TGTGCCAGCAGCCTGGGGGGGGGCACCCAACAGTACTTC.

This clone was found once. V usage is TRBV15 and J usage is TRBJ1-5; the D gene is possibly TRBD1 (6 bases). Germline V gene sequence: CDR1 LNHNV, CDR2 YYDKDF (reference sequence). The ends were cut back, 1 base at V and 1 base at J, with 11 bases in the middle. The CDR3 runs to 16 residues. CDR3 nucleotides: TGTGCCACCAGCAGAGGGTGGGGGGGCAGCAATCAGCCCCAGCATTTT. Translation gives CATSRGWGGSNQPQHF.

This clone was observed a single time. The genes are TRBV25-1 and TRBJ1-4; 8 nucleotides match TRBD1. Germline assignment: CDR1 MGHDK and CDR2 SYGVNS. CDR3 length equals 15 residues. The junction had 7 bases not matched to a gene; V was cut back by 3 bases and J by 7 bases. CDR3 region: CASSDDRGGGEKLFF. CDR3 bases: TGTGCCAGCAGTGACGACAGGGGTGGGGGTGAAAAACTGTTTTTT. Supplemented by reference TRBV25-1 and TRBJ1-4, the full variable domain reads EADIYQTPRYLVIGTGKKITLECSQTMGHDKMYWYQQDPGMELHLIHYSYGVNSTEKGDLSSESTVSRIRTEHFPLTLESARPSHTSQYLCASSDDRGGGEKLFFGSGTQLSVL.

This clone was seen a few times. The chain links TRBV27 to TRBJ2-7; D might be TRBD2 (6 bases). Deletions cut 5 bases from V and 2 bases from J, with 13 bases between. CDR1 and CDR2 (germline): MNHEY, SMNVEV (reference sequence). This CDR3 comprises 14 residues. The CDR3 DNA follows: TGTGCCAGCAGTCTTCGGGGGTTCCCCTACGAGCAGTACTTC. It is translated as CASSLRGFPYEQYF.

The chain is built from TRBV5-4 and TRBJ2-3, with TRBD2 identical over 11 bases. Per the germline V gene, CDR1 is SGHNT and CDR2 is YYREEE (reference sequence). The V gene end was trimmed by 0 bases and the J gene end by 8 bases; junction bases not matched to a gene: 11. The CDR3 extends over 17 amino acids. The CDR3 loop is CASSLATSGGRGGTQYF. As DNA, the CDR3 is TGTGCCAGCAGCTTGGCCACTAGCGGGGGCCGCGGGGGTACGCAGTATTTT. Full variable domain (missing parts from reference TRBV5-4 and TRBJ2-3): ETGVTQSPTHLIKTRGQQVTLRCSSQSGHNTVSWYQQALGQGPQFIFQYYREEENGRGNFPPRFSGLQFPNYSSELNVNALELDDSALYLCASSLATSGGRGGTQYFGPGTRLTVL.

CDR3 region: CATSRDRGGYGYTF. CDR3 in DNA: TGTGCCACCAGCAGAGATCGGGGGGGCTATGGCTACACCTTC. The genes are TRBV15 and TRBJ1-2, with a possible D match to TRBD1 (5 bases). CDR3 length equals 14 residues. Germline CDR1 is LNHNV and CDR2 is YYDKDF (reference sequence). V was trimmed by 0 bases and J by 4 bases, leaving 9 bases between them.

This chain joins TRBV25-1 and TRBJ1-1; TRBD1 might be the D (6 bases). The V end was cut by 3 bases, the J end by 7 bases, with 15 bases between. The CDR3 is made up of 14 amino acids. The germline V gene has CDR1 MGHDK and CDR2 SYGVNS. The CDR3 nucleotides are TGTGCCAGCAGTGACCCCAGGGGTCCGGGTGAAGCTTTCTTT. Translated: CASSDPRGPGEAFF.

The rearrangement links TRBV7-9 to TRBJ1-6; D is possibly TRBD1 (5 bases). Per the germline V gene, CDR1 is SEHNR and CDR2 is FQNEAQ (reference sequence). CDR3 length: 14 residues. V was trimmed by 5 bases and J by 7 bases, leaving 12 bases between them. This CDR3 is CASSPDSSNSPLHF. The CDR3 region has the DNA TGTGCCAGCAGCCCCGACAGTTCGAATTCACCCCTCCACTTT. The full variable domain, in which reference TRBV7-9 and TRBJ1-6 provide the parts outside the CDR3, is DTGVSQNPRHKITKRGQNVTFRCDPISEHNRLYWYRQTLGQGPEFLTYFQNEAQLEKSRLLSDRFSAERPKGSFSTLEIQRTEQGDSAMYLCASSPDSSNSPLHFGNGTRLTVT.

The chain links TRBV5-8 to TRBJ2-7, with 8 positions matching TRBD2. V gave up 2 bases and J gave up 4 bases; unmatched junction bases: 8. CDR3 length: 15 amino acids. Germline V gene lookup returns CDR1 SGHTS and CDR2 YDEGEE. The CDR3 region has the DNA TGTGCCAGCAGCTTCGCGGGGGGATCGGGTTACGAGCAGTACTTC. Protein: CASSFAGGSGYEQYF.

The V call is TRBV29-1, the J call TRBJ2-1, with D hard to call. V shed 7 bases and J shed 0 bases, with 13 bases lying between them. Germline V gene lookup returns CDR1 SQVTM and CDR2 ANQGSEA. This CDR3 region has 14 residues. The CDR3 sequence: CSERTRSSYNEQFF. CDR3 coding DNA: TGCAGCGAAAGAACCAGGTCCTCCTACAATGAGCAGTTCTTC.

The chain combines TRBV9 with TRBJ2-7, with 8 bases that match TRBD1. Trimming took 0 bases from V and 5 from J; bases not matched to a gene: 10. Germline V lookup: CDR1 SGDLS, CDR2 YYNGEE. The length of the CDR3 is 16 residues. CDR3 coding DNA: TGTGCCAGCAGCGTAGGCGGTCGGACAGGGTCCCACGAGCAGTACTTC. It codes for CASSVGGRTGSHEQYF.